This T cell receptor (beta chain) was recorded in a study of T cell responses to AZD1222 COVID-19 vaccine. The repertoire was sequenced with immunoSEQ multiplex PCR; TCRdb's copy has only in-frame clones and lacks some. The sample includes roughly 100,000 clones, about 81% of them seen just once. Trimming cost V 4 bases and J 7 bases; bases outside gene matches: 12. The CDR3 is 16 amino acids. Germline V lookup: CDR1 SGHNT, CDR2 YYREEE (reference sequence). Whole-study results and caveats: The repertoires were collected only after the peak T cell response. Donors were chiefly white British, with a greater number of females, and clonal diversity was perhaps underestimated.

A remark on this clone: The antigen remains undetermined.

The starting material was peripheral blood, obtained on day 0 of AZD1222 vaccination. This TCR was recovered from an adult in good health. This chain joins TRBV5-4 and TRBJ2-1, with 9 nucleotides matching TRBD2. CDR3 residues: CASSRSAGGPINEQFF. CDR3 coding DNA: TGTGCCAGCAGCCGCTCGGCGGGGGGGCCTATAAATGAGCAGTTCTTC.